The 25 T cell receptor beta chains below were found in one sample sequenced in a study of identical twins. TCRdb called the 5' RACE reads again in MiXCR, with one record for every CDR3 protein. The repertoire holds under 1 million distinct CDR3 sequences, with more than 9% as singletons. These same data were also listed under a study on yellow fever vaccine responses in identical twins.

The sample was PBMCs. The receptors come from a woman aged 18-29 years in good health.

The V and J genes are TRBV7-9 and TRBJ2-5; weak D call: TRBD1 (7 bases). There are 14 residues in the CDR3. Per germline, CDR1 SEHNR and CDR2 FQNEAQ (reference sequence). V lost 2 bases and J 5 bases, leaving 12 bases between the germline ends. The CDR3 protein is CASSLLRGRETQYF. In DNA form, the CDR3 reads TGTGCCAGCAGCTTACTCAGGGGGAGGGAGACCCAGTACTTC.

There are a few counts of this clonotype. The chain uses TRBV20-1 and TRBJ2-7; a possible D gene is TRBD2 (5 bases). Deletions cut 0 bases from V and 2 bases from J, with 11 bases between. This CDR3 region has 14 residues. CDR1 and CDR2 from the germline V gene are DFQATT and SNEGSKA (reference sequence). The CDR3 loop is CSARDPLAAYEQYV. DNA of the CDR3: TGCAGTGCTAGAGACCCCCTAGCCGCCTACGAGCAGTACGTC.

Ten or more counts support this clonotype. The genes are TRBV12-3 or TRBV12-4 and TRBJ2-7; D is uncertain. Trimming removed 5 bases from V and 7 bases from J, with 9 bases in between. The CDR3 extends over 11 amino acids. The CDR3 reads CASSLEFEQYF. The CDR3 bases are TGTGCCAGCAGTCTAGAGTTTGAGCAGTACTTC.

This clonotype occurred a few times. The chain employs TRBV6-5 and TRBJ1-6; D unresolved. The CDR3 totals 15 residues. V lost 0 bases and J lost 5, with 8 bases in between. The V gene's germline CDR1 is MNHEY and CDR2 SVGAGI. CDR3 region: CASSYSAPHNSPLHF. DNA for the CDR3: TGTGCCAGCAGTTACTCGGCACCACATAATTCACCCCTCCACTTT.

This clonotype was seen more than once but under ten times. J is TRBJ2-4 and V is TRBV20-1; TRBD1 aligns across 8 bases. The CDR3 spans 15 residues. Looked up from germline, CDR1 is DFQATT and CDR2 is SNEGSKA (reference sequence). After removal of 4 bases from V and 1 base from J, the junction contained 6 bases not matched to a gene. The CDR3 bases are TGCAGTGCTAAACGACAGGGGACGGCCAAAAACATTCAGTACTTC. This translates into CSAKRQGTAKNIQYF.

This clonotype was recorded a few times. The V gene is TRBV20-1, the J gene TRBJ2-4; TRBD1 matches at 11 bases. Germline CDR1 reads DFQATT; CDR2 reads SNEGSKA (reference sequence). J gave up 7 bases and V 6 bases, and 2 bases lay outside the gene matches. This CDR3 is 12 amino acids long. The CDR3 here is CSAGDRGNIQYF. In DNA form, the CDR3 reads TGCAGTGCGGGGGACAGGGGGAACATTCAGTACTTC.

For the CDR3, the DNA is TGCAGTGCCCCCCGGGGGACTAGCAGGGGAACGGGGGAGCTGTTTTTT. Its protein is CSAPRGTSRGTGELFF. V and J are TRBV20-1 and TRBJ2-2; 9 bases map to TRBD2. Trimming at V came to 6 bases and at J to 8 bases, leaving 16 bases not matched to a gene. Germline loops: CDR1 DFQATT, CDR2 SNEGSKA (reference sequence). The CDR3 is 16 residues long.

V usage is TRBV6-1 and J usage is TRBJ1-5, with a possible D match to TRBD1 (5 bases). Trimming left V 5 bases short and J 1 base short, with 12 bases between. CDR3 length: 15 residues. Germline-derived CDR1 and CDR2 are MNHNS and SASEGT. The CDR3 is CASSPARDSNQPQHF. DNA of the CDR3: TGTGCCAGCAGTCCCGCCCGGGACAGCAATCAGCCCCAGCATTTT.

The V and J genes are TRBV3-1 and TRBJ1-2, with D possibly TRBD1 on 5 matching bases. With 0 bases removed from V and 4 bases from J, the gap between germline ends came to 12 bases. This CDR3 region has 15 residues. Germline V gene lookup returns CDR1 LGHDT and CDR2 YNNKEL (reference sequence). The chain's CDR3 is CASSQEGQGSYGYTF. Here the CDR3 DNA reads TGTGCCAGCAGCCAAGAGGGGCAGGGAAGCTATGGCTACACCTTC.

The V and J genes are TRBV10-2 and TRBJ2-3; tentative D call: TRBD1 (5 bases). V was pared by 0 bases and J by 3 bases, with 7 bases between. The CDR3 sequence is 14 residues long. CDR1 and CDR2 (germline): WSHSY, SAAADI. The CDR3 coding sequence is TGCGCCAGCAGTGAGTCGGGGCTGACAGATACGCAGTATTTT. Amino acids: CASSESGLTDTQYF.

V and J are TRBV2 and TRBJ1-1; D gene uncertain. V lost 11 bases, J lost 4 bases, and 20 bases lay in between. Germline CDR1 SNHLY, CDR2 FYNNEI. This CDR3 is built from 14 residues. CDR3 sequence reads: CAGRPRREGTEAFF. The DNA of the CDR3 is TGTGCCGGACGTCCACGTAGGGAGGGCACTGAAGCTTTCTTT. The variable domain in full, with the rest retrieved from reference TRBV2 and TRBJ1-1, is EPEVTQTPSHQVTQMGQEVILRCVPISNHLYFYWYRQILGQKVEFLVSFYNNEISEKSEIFDDQFSVERPDGSNFTLKIRSTKLEDSAMYFCAGRPRREGTEAFFGQGTRLTVV.

The chain joins TRBV4-1 to TRBJ2-2, with 7 nucleotides matching TRBD2. Trimming at V came to 3 bases and at J to 0 bases, leaving 4 bases not matched to a gene. The CDR3 loop spans 16 amino acids. Germline values: CDR1 MGHRA, CDR2 YSYEKL. In nucleotides, the CDR3 is TGCGCCAGCAGCCAGACTAGCCCCGCGAACACCGGGGAGCTGTTTTTT. It translates to CASSQTSPANTGELFF.

V usage is TRBV3-1 and J usage is TRBJ1-6; 8 nucleotides match TRBD1. This CDR3 region has 13 residues. CDR1 LGHDT and CDR2 YNNKEL come from the germline V gene (reference sequence). Trimming removed 1 base from V and 10 bases from J; junction bases left unmatched: 0. The CDR3 DNA follows: TGTGCCAGCAGCCAAGGACAGGGGTCACCCCTCCACTTT. It is translated as CASSQGQGSPLHF.

V is TRBV7-9 and J is TRBJ1-2; D unresolved. There are 13 residues in the CDR3. In germline, CDR1 is SEHNR, CDR2 FQNEAQ (reference sequence). The ends were cut back, 5 bases at V and 7 bases at J, with 14 bases in the middle. The CDR3 DNA is TGTGCCAGCAGCCAACGACGAGAATCTGGCTACACCTTC. This codes for CASSQRRESGYTF.

The rearrangement links TRBV7-9 to TRBJ1-6; D is uncertain. The CDR3 totals 11 residues. Trimming stripped 3 bases from V and 10 bases from J, with 4 bases between. Germline loops: CDR1 SEHNR, CDR2 FQNEAQ (reference sequence). As DNA, the CDR3 is TGTGCCAGCAGCTTTGAATCACCCCTCCACTTT. This sequence encodes CASSFESPLHF. The full variable domain, its missing parts supplied by reference TRBV7-9 and TRBJ1-6, is DTGVSQNPRHKITKRGQNVTFRCDPISEHNRLYWYRQTLGQGPEFLTYFQNEAQLEKSRLLSDRFSAERPKGSFSTLEIQRTEQGDSAMYLCASSFESPLHFGNGTRLTVT.

J is TRBJ2-2 and V is TRBV12-3 or TRBV12-4; 7 nucleotides agree with TRBD2. V lost 5 bases and J lost 5; bases outside the gene matches: 5. This CDR3 is 14 amino acids long. The CDR3 sequence: CASSPGGGTGELFF. Here the CDR3 DNA reads TGTGCCAGCAGTCCTGGCGGGGGTACCGGGGAGCTGTTTTTT.

This clonotype was seen ten or more times. This sequence joins TRBV6-1 and TRBJ2-7; 7 bases map to TRBD1. Germline lookup yields CDR1 MNHNS and CDR2 SASEGT. V lost 8 bases and J lost 2; bases outside the gene matches: 12. CDR3 length: 15 residues. The CDR3 DNA reads as TGTGCCAGCTGGCCTTCCGGGACAGCACCCTACGAGCAGTACTTC. Protein product: CASWPSGTAPYEQYF.

This clonotype was found a few times. The CDR3 DNA is TGTGCCAGCAGTCCCATGGGGGGTAATGAAAAACTGTTTTTT. Its translation: CASSPMGGNEKLFF. This sequence joins TRBV6-1 and TRBJ1-4; the D gene is possibly TRBD1 (5 bases). Trimming removed 5 bases at V and 4 bases at J, with 11 bases between. CDR1 is MNHNS and CDR2 is SASEGT in the germline V gene. The CDR3 covers 14 residues.

There are a few counts of this clonotype. This chain joins TRBV29-1 and TRBJ1-1; D call uncertain. Germline V gene lookup returns CDR1 SQVTM and CDR2 ANQGSEA. The CDR3 is made up of 15 amino acids. V was cut by 6 bases and J by 1 base, with 18 bases left in between. The CDR3 loop reads CSVPGRGGGNTEAFF. CDR3 DNA: TGCAGCGTCCCCGGTCGGGGAGGTGGGAACACTGAAGCTTTCTTT.

This clonotype showed up just a few times. This sequence joins TRBV28 and TRBJ2-7; D possibly matches TRBD1 or TRBD2 (6 bases each). CDR3 length: 12 amino acids. The V gene lost 5 bases and the J gene lost 6 bases, with 11 bases spanning the gap. CDR1 is MDHEN and CDR2 is SYDVKM in the germline V gene. The CDR3 DNA follows: TGTGCCAGCAGTAGGGGGGTGCTCGAGCAGTACTTC. It codes for CASSRGVLEQYF.

V gene TRBV18 combines with J gene TRBJ2-7; TRBD2 agrees at 11 bases. Germline CDR1 reads KGHSH; CDR2 reads LQKENI. The CDR3 has 16 amino acids. Germline trimming cut 2 bases from V and 2 bases from J; bases unmatched to any gene: 5. This CDR3 reads CASSPWTSGRTYEQYF. Here the CDR3 DNA reads TGTGCCAGCTCACCATGGACTAGCGGGCGAACCTACGAGCAGTACTTC.

This clonotype was seen a handful of times. This chain links TRBV12-3 or TRBV12-4 with TRBJ2-3; 7 bases are shared with TRBD2. The CDR3 consists of 16 residues. Trimming took 2 bases from V and 0 from J; bases not matched to a gene: 5. The CDR3 nucleotides are TGTGCCAGCAGTTTACTTGGACTAGGAAGCACAGATACGCAGTATTTT. Its protein is CASSLLGLGSTDTQYF.

The V call is TRBV11-3, the J call TRBJ2-5, with a possible D match to TRBD1 (7 bases). The CDR3 contains 15 residues. Trimming cost V 6 bases and J 1 base, with 15 bases left between them. Germline values: CDR1 SGHNT, CDR2 YENEEA. The CDR3 coding sequence is TGTGCCAGCAGTTTGACAGGGACTCCCCAAGAGACCCAGTACTTC. Translating it yields CASSLTGTPQETQYF. Full variable domain (missing parts from reference TRBV11-3 and TRBJ2-5): EAGVVQSPRYKIIEKKQPVAFWCNPISGHNTLYWYLQNLGQGPELLIRYENEEAVDDSQLPKDRFSAERLKGVDSTLKIQPAELGDSAVYLCASSLTGTPQETQYFGPGTRLLVL.

This clonotype was seen more than once but under ten times. This rearrangement joins TRBV29-1 to TRBJ1-2; the D is unclear. The CDR3 has 12 amino acids. V lost 2 bases and J lost 4, with 8 bases in between. CDR1 is SQVTM and CDR2 is ANQGSEA in the germline V gene. The CDR3 region has the DNA TGCAGCGTTGAACAGCTTTCCTATGGCTACACCTTC. This codes for CSVEQLSYGYTF. Using reference TRBV29-1 and TRBJ1-2 for the parts outside the CDR3, the full variable domain is SAVISQKPSRDICQRGTSLTIQCQVDSQVTMMFWYRQQPGQSLTLIATANQGSEATYESGFVIDKFPISRPNLTFSTLTVSNMSPEDSSIYLCSVEQLSYGYTFGSGTRLTVV.

The V and J genes are TRBV12-3 or TRBV12-4 and TRBJ2-1; 10 nucleotides align to TRBD2. The CDR3 contains 15 residues. V gave up 6 bases and J gave up 2 bases; unmatched junction bases: 4. The CDR3 DNA reads TGTGCCAGCAGATCAAGCGGGAGGGCCTACAATGAGCAGTTCTTC. As protein: CASRSSGRAYNEQFF.